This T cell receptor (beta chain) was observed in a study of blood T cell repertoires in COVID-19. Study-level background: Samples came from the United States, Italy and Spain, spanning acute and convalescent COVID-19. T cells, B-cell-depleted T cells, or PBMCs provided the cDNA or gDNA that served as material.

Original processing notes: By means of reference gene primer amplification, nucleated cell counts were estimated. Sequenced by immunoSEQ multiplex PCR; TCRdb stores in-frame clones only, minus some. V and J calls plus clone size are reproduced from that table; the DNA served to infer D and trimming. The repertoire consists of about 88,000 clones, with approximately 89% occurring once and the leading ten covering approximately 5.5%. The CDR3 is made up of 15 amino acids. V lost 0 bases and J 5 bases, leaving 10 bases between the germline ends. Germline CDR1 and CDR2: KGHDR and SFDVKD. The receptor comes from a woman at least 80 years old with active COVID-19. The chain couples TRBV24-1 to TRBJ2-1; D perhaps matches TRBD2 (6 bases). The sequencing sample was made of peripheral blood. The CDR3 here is CATSDLTSWDNEQFF. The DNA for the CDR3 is TGTGCCACCAGTGATTTGACTAGCTGGGACAATGAGCAGTTCTTC.